This TCR beta chain is from a study of identical twins. The study's findings and limits: Conclusions were drawn cross-sectionally by statistical analysis, without following the same donors.

MiXCR was run by TCRdb on the 5' RACE reads, yielding one entry per CDR3 protein. The sample holds 700,000 or so distinct CDR3 sequences, under 9% seen once. A remark on this clonotype: Its target is unknown.

The germline gives CDR1 SGHVS, CDR2 FQNEAQ. The CDR3 consists of 15 residues. Trimming left V 5 bases short and J 1 base short, with 11 bases between. The same data also went into a second study, on yellow fever vaccine responses in identical twins.

What was sequenced was PBMCs. The TCR comes from a woman in her late teens or twenties in good health. This chain uses TRBV7-8 with TRBJ2-2; the D is unclear. CDR3 sequence: CASSHLTGNTGELFF. CDR3 DNA sequence: TGTGCCAGCAGCCACCTCACGGGGAACACCGGGGAGCTGTTTTTT.